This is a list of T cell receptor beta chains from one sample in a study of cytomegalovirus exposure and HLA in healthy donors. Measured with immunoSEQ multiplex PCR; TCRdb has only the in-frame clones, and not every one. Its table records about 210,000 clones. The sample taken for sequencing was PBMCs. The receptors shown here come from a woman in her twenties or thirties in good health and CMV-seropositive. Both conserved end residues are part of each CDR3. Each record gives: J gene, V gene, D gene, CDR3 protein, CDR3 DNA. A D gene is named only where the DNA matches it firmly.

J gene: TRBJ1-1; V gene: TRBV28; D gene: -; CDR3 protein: CASSLWGRLAFF; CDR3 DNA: TGTGCCAGCAGTTTGTGGGGGCGCCTGGCTTTCTTT
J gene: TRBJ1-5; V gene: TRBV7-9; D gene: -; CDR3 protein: CASSQGGGQPQHF; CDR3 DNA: TGTGCCAGCAGCCAAGGAGGAGGTCAGCCCCAGCATTTT
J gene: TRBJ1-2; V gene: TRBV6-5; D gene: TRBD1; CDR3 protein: CASRPGQGLGYTF; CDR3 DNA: TGTGCCAGCAGACCAGGACAGGGTTTGGGCTACACCTTC
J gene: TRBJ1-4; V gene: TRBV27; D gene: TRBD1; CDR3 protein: CASSFLSPQGDFSEKLFF; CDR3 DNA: TGTGCCAGCAGTTTTTTGAGTCCCCAGGGGGATTTTAGTGAAAAACTGTTTTTT
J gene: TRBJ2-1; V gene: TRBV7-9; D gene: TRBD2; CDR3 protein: CASSSLGAGETHNEQFF; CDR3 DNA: TGTGCCAGCAGCTCCCTGGGTGCGGGGGAAACGCACAATGAGCAGTTCTTC
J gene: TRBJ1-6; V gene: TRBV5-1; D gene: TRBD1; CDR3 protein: CASSLMGTGDSPLHF; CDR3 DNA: TGCGCCAGCAGCCTGATGGGGACAGGGGATTCACCCCTCCACTTT
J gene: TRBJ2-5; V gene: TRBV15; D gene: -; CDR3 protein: CATSRDQGRFGKETQYF; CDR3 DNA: TGTGCCACCAGCAGAGATCAGGGGCGCTTCGGGAAAGAGACCCAGTACTTC
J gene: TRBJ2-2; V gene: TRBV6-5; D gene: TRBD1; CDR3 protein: CASTDRAGQTGELFF; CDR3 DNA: TGTGCCAGCACGGACAGGGCTGGGCAAACCGGGGAGCTGTTTTTT
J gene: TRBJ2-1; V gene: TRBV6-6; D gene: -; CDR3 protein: CASGGRSSYNEQFF; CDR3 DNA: TGTGCCAGCGGGGGCAGAAGCTCCTACAATGAGCAGTTCTTC
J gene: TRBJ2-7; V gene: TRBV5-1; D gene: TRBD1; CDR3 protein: CASSWELRDRSYEQYF; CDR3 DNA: TGCGCCAGCAGCTGGGAACTCCGGGACAGGTCCTACGAGCAGTACTTC
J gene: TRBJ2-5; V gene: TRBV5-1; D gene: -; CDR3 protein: CASSLLAVGTETQYF; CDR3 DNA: TGCGCCAGCAGCTTGTTGGCGGTCGGAACAGAGACCCAGTACTTC
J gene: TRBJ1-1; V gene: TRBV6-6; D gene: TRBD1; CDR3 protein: CASSQQGFNTEAFF; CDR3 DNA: TGTGCCAGCAGTCAACAGGGGTTCAACACTGAAGCTTTCTTT
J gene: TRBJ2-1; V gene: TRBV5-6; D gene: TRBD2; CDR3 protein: CASSLLGLAVEQFF; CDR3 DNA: TGTGCCAGCAGCTTGCTGGGACTAGCGGTAGAGCAGTTCTTC
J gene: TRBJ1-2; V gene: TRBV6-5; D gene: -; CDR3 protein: CASSEAGAGGYTF; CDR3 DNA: TGTGCCAGCAGTGAAGCAGGGGCAGGCGGCTACACCTTC
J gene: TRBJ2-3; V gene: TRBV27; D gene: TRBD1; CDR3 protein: CASSLTGIDTQYF; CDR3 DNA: TGTGCCAGCAGTTTGACAGGGATAGATACGCAGTATTTT
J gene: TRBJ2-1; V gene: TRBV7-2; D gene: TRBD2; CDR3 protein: CASSLRPPSGRSGNEQFF; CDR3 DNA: TGTGCCAGCAGCTTACGACCGCCCAGCGGGAGGTCTGGGAATGAGCAGTTCTTC
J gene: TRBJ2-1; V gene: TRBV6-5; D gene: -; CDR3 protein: CASSYSGAGNEQFF; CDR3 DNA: TGTGCCAGCAGTTACTCGGGAGCCGGGAATGAGCAGTTCTTC
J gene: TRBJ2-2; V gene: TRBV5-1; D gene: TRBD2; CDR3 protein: CASSSYLGTSGSTGELFF; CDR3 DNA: TGCGCCAGCAGCTCGTACCTCGGGACTAGCGGGTCCACCGGGGAGCTGTTTTTT
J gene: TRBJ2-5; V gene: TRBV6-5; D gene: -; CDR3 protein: CASSLTGDETQYF; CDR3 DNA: TGTGCCAGCAGTTTAACAGGTGACGAGACCCAGTACTTC
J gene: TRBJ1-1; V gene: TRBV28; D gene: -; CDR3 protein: CASSPLTGNTEAFF; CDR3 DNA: TGTGCCAGCAGTCCATTAACTGGGAACACTGAAGCTTTCTTT
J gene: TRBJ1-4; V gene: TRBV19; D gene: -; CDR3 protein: CASSARRVNEKLFF; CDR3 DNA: TGTGCCAGTAGTGCCCGACGGGTTAATGAAAAACTGTTTTTT
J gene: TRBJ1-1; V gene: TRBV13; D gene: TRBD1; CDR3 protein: CASSLPQARTGENTEAFF; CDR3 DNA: TGTGCCAGCAGCTTACCACAAGCCCGGACAGGGGAGAACACTGAAGCTTTCTTT
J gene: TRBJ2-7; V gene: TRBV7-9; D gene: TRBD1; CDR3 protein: CASSSTGDEQYF; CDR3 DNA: TGTGCCAGCAGTTCCACAGGGGACGAGCAGTACTTC
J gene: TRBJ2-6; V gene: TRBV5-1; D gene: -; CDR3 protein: CASSLQGTGANVLTF; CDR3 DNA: TGCGCCAGCAGCTTACAGGGAACTGGGGCCAACGTCCTGACTTTC
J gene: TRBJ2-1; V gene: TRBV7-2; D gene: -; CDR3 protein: CASSLGGGSYNEQFF; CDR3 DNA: TGTGCCAGCAGCTTAGGCGGTGGATCCTACAATGAGCAGTTCTTC
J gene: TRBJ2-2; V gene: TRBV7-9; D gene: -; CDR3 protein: CASSFFSPNTGELFF; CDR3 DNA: TGTGCCAGCAGCTTTTTTAGCCCGAACACCGGGGAGCTGTTTTTT
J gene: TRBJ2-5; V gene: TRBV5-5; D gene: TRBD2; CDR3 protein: CASSSLALAGVETQYF; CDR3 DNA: TGTGCCAGCAGCTCCCTTGCCCTGGCGGGAGTGGAGACCCAGTACTTC
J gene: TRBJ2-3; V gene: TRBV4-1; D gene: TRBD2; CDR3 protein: CASSQVLAGSPYF; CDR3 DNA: TGCGCCAGCAGCCAAGTTCTAGCGGGAAGCCCGTATTTT
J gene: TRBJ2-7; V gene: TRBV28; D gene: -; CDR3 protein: CASSPPDSYEQYF; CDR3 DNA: TGTGCCAGCAGTCCCCCGGACAGTTACGAGCAGTACTTC
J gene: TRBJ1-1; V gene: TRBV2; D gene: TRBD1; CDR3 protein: CATLTGAQNTEAFF; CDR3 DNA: TGTGCCACCCTTACAGGGGCACAGAACACTGAAGCTTTCTTT
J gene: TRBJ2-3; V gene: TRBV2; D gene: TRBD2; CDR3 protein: CASSGTSGNTDTQYF; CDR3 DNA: TGTGCCAGCAGTGGAACTAGCGGCAACACAGATACGCAGTATTTT
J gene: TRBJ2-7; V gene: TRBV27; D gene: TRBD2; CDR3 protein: CASSPSRGEESYEQYF; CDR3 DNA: TGTGCCAGCAGTCCGTCCCGGGGGGAGGAGTCCTACGAGCAGTACTTC
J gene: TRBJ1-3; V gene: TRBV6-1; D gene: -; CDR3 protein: CASRRTRASGNTIYF; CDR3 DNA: TGTGCCAGCAGAAGGACCAGGGCCTCTGGAAACACCATATATTTT
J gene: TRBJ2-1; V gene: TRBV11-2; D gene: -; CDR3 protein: CASSLAQGPSYNEQFF; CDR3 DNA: TGTGCCAGCAGCTTAGCACAGGGACCTTCCTACAATGAGCAGTTCTTC
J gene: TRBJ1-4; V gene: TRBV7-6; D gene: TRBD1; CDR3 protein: CASSTHRTGGSKWEKLFF; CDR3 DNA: TGTGCCAGCAGCACCCACCGGACAGGGGGCAGTAAATGGGAAAAACTGTTTTTT